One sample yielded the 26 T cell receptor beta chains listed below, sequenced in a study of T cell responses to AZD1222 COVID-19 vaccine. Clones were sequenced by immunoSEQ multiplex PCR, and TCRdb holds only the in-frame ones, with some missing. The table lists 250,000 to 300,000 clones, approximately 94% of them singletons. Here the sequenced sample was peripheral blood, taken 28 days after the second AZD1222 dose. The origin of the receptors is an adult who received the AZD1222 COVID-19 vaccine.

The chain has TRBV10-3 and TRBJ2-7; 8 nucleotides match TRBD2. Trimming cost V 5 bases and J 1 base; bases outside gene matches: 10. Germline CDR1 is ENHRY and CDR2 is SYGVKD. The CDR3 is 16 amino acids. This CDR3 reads CAISSGPSGGSYEQYF. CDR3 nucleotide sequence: TGTGCCATCAGTTCAGGTCCCAGCGGGGGATCCTACGAGCAGTACTTC.

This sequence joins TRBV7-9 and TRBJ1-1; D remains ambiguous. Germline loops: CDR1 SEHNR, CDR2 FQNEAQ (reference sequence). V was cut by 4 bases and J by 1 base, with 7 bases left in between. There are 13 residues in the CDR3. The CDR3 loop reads CASSSYGNTEAFF. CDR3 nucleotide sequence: TGTGCCAGCAGCTCTTACGGGAACACTGAAGCTTTCTTT. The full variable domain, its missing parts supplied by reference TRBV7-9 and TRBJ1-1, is DTGVSQNPRHKITKRGQNVTFRCDPISEHNRLYWYRQTLGQGPEFLTYFQNEAQLEKSRLLSDRFSAERPKGSFSTLEIQRTEQGDSAMYLCASSSYGNTEAFFGQGTRLTVV.

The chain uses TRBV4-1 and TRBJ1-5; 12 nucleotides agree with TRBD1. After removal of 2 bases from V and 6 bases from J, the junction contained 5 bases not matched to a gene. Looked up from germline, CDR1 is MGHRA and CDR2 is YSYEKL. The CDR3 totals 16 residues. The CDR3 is CASSQPGTGGGQPQHF. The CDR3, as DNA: TGCGCCAGCAGCCAACCGGGGACAGGGGGCGGTCAGCCCCAGCATTTT.

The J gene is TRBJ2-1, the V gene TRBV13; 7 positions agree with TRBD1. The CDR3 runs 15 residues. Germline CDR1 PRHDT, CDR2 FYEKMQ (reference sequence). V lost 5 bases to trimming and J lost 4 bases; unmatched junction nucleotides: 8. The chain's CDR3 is CASSRTGPVYNEQFF. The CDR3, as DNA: TGTGCCAGCAGCCGGACAGGTCCCGTATACAATGAGCAGTTCTTC.

CDR3 sequence reads: CASSLRGDTGELFF. The CDR3 bases are TGTGCCAGCAGCTTGAGGGGAGACACCGGGGAGCTGTTTTTT. V gene TRBV7-2 combines with J gene TRBJ2-2; D could derive from TRBD1 or TRBD2 (5 bases each). Germline-derived CDR1 and CDR2 are SGHTA and FQGNSA. The CDR3 is 14 amino acids. The V and J ends lost 3 bases and 3 bases respectively, with 8 bases between them.

The CDR3 DNA is TGTGCCAGCAGTGAATACGGACGCCCTAATGAAAAACTGTTTTTT. Encoded protein: CASSEYGRPNEKLFF. The chain couples TRBV25-1 to TRBJ1-4; D call uncertain. CDR1 is MGHDK, CDR2 SYGVNS, per germline. This CDR3 region has 15 residues. Trimming cost V 0 bases and J 3 bases, with 8 bases left between them.

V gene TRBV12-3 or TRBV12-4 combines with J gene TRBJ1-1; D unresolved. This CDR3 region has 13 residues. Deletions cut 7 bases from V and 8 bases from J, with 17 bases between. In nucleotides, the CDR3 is TGTGCCAGCACCCCATTCGGGCCCGGGGAAGCTTTCTTT. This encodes CASTPFGPGEAFF.

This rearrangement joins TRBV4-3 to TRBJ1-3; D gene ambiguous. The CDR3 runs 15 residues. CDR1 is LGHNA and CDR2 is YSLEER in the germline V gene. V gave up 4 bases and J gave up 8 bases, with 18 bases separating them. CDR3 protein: CASSLQDSSRDTIYF. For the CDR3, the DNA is TGCGCCAGCAGCCTTCAGGACTCCTCTAGGGACACCATATATTTT.

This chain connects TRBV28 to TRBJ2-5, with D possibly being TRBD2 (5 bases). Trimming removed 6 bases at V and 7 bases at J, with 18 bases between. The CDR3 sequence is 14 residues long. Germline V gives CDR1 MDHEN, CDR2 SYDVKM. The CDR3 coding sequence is TGTGCCAGCAGCCCCCGGCAGCGGATGGGGACCCAGTACTTC. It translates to CASSPRQRMGTQYF.

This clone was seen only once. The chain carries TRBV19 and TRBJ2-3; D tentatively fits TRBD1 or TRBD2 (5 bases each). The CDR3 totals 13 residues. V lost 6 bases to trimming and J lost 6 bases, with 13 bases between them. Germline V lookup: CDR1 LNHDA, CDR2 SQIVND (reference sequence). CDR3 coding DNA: TGTGCCAGTAGCCCGAGGGGCCAGGATACGCAGTATTTT. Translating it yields CASSPRGQDTQYF.

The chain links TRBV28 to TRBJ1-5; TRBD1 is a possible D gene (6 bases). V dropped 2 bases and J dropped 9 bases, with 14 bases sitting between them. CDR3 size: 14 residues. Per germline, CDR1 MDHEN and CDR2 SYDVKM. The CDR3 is CASSLGGTRGPQHF. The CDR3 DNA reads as TGTGCCAGCAGTTTAGGGGGCACCCGGGGGCCCCAGCATTTT.

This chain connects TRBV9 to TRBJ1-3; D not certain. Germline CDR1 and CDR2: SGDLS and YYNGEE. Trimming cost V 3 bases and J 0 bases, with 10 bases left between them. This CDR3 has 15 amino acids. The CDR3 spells CASSAVRGSGNTIYF. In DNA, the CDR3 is TGTGCCAGCAGCGCGGTTCGGGGCTCTGGAAACACCATATATTTT.

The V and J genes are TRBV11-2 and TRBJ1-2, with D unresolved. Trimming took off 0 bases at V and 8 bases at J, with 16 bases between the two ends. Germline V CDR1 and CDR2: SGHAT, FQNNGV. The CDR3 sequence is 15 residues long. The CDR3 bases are TGTGCCAGCAGCTTAGATCCCGGCCGAACTAGGGGCTACACCTTC. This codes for CASSLDPGRTRGYTF.

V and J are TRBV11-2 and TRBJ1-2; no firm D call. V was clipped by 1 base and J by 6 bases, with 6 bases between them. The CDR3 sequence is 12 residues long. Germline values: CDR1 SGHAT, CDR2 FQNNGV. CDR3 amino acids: CASSLVAHGYTF. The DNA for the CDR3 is TGTGCCAGCAGCTTAGTCGCGCATGGCTACACCTTC.

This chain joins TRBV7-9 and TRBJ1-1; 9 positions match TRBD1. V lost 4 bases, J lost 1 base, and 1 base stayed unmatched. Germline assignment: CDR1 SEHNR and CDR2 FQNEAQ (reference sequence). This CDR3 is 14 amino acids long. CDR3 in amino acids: CASSSDRGNTEAFF. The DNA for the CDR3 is TGTGCCAGCAGCTCGGACAGGGGGAACACTGAAGCTTTCTTT.

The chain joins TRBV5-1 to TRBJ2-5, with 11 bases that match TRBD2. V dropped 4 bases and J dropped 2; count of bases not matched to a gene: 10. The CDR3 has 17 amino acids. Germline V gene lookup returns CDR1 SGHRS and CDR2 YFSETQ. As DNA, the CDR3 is TGCGCCAGCAGCCCAGGGATTACTAGCGGGGGACAAGAGACCCAGTACTTC. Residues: CASSPGITSGGQETQYF.

The CDR3 DNA reads as TGTGCCAGCAGTTTAATTGTCGGGGGCGAGTATGGCTACACCTTC. It translates to CASSLIVGGEYGYTF. The chain links TRBV28 to TRBJ1-2; D is possibly TRBD1 (6 bases). V gave up 2 bases and J gave up 5 bases, with 15 bases separating them. CDR3 size: 15 residues. CDR1 is MDHEN, CDR2 SYDVKM, per germline.

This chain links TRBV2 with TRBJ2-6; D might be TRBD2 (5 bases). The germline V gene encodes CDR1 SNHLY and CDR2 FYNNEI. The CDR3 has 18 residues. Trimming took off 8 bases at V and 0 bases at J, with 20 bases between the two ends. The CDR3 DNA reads TGTGCCAGCTGCCCACTGGCGGACTCGCTCTCTGGGGCCAACGTCCTGACTTTC. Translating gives CASCPLADSLSGANVLTF.

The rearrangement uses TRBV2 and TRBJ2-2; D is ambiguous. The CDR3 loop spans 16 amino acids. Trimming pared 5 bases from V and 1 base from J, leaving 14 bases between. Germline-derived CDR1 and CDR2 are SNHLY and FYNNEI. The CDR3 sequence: CASSLTTARNTGELFF. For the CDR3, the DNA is TGTGCCAGCAGTCTAACGACGGCCAGGAACACCGGGGAGCTGTTTTTT.

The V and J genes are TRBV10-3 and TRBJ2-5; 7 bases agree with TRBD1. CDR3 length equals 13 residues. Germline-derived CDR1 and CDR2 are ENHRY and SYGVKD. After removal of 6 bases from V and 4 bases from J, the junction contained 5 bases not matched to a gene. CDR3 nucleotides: TGTGCCATCAGCTCCGGGACAGCAGAGACCCAGTACTTC. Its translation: CAISSGTAETQYF.

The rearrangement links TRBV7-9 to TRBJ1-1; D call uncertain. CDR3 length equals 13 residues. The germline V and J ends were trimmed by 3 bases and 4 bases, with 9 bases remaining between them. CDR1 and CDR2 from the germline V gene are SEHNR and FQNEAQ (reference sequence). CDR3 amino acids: CASSFPGGTEAFF. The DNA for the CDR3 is TGTGCCAGCAGCTTTCCAGGCGGCACTGAAGCTTTCTTT.

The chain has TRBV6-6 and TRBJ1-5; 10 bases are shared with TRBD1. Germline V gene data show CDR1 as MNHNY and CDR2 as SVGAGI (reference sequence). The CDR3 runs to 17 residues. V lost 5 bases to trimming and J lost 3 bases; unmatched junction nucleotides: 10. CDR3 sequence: CASSPGTGANFNQPQHF. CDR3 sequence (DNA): TGTGCCAGCAGTCCCGGGACAGGGGCCAATTTCAATCAGCCCCAGCATTTT.

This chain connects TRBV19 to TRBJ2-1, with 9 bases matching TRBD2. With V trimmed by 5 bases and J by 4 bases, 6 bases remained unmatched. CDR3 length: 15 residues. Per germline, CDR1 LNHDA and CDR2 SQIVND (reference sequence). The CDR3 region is CASSPEAGGYNEQFF. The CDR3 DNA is TGTGCCAGTAGTCCCGAGGCGGGAGGGTACAATGAGCAGTTCTTC.

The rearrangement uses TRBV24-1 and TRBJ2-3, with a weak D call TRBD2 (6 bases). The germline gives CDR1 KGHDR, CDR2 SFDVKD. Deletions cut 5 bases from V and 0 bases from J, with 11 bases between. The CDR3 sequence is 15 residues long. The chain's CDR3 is CATSVGGASTDTQYF. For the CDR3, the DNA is TGTGCCACCAGTGTGGGGGGTGCTAGCACAGATACGCAGTATTTT.

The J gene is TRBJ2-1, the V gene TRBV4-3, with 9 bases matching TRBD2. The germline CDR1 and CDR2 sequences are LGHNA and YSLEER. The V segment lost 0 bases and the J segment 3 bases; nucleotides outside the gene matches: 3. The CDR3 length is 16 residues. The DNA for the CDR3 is TGCGCCAGCAGCCAAGATCCTAGCGGGAACTACAATGAGCAGTTCTTC. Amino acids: CASSQDPSGNYNEQFF.

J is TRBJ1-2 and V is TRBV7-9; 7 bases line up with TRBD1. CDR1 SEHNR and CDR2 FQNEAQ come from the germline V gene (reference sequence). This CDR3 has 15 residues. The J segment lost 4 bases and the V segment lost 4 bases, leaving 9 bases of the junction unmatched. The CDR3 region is CASSSTGEGAYGYTF. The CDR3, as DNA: TGTGCCAGCAGCTCCACAGGGGAGGGAGCCTATGGCTACACCTTC.